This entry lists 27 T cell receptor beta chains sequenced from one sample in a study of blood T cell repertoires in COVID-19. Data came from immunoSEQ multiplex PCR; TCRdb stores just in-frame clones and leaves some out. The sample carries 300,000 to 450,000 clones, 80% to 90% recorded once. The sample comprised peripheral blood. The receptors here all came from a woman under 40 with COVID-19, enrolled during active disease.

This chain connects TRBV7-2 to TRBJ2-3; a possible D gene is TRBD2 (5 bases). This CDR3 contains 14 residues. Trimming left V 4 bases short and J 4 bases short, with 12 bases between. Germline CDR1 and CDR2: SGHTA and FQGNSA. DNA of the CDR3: TGTGCCAGCAGCTCGGACCGGGGATCAGATACGCAGTATTTT. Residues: CASSSDRGSDTQYF.

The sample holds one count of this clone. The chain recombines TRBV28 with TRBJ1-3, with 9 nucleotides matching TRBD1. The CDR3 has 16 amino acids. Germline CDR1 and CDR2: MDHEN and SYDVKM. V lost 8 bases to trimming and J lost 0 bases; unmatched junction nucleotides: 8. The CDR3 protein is CASGHRGRASGNTIYF. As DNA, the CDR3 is TGTGCCAGCGGACACAGGGGGCGAGCCTCTGGAAACACCATATATTTT.

CDR3 in DNA: TGTGCCAGTAGGGAAACTAGCGGGAGTGCCACAGATACGCAGTATTTT. Translation: CASRETSGSATDTQYF. The chain is built from TRBV19 and TRBJ2-3; 11 bases fit TRBD2. Germline V gene sequence: CDR1 LNHDA, CDR2 SQIVND (reference sequence). The CDR3 totals 16 residues. After removal of 6 bases from V and 2 bases from J, the junction contained 7 bases not matched to a gene.

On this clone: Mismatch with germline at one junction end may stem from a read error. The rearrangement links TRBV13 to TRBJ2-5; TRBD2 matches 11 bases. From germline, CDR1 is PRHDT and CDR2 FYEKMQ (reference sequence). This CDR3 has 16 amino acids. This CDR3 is CASSPTTSGDQETQYF. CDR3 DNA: TGTGCCAGCAGCCCGACGACTAGCGGGGACCAGGAGACCCAGTACTTC.

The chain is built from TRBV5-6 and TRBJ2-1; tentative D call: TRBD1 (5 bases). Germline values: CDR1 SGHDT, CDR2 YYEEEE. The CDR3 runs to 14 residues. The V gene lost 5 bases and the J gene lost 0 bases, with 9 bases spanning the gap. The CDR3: CASRIQGSYNEQFF. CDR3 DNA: TGTGCCAGCAGAATCCAGGGCTCCTACAATGAGCAGTTCTTC. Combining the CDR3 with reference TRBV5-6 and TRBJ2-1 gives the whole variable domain DAGVTQSPTHLIKTRGQQVTLRCSPKSGHDTVSWYQQALGQGPQFIFQYYEEEERQRGNFPDRFSGHQFPNYSSELNVNALLLGDSALYLCASRIQGSYNEQFFGPGTRLTVL.

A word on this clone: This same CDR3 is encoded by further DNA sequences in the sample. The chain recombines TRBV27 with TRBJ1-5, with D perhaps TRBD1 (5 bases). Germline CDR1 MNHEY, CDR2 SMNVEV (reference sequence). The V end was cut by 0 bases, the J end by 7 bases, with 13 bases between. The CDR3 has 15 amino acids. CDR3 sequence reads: CASSLSGGGQQPQHF. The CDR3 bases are TGTGCCAGCAGTTTATCCGGCGGGGGTCAACAGCCCCAGCATTTT.

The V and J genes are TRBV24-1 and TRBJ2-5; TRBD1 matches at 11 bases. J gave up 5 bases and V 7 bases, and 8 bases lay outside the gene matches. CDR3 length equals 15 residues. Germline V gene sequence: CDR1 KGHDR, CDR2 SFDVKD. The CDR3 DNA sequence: TGTGCCACCAGCCCGGGACAGGGGGGTTTGGAGACCCAGTACTTC. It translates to CATSPGQGGLETQYF.

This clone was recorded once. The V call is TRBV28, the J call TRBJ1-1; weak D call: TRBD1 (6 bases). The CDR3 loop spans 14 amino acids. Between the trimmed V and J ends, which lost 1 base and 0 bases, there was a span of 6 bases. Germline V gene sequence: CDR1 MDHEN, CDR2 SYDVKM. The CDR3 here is CASSLYRVNTEAFF. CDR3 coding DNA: TGTGCCAGCAGTTTATACAGGGTGAACACTGAAGCTTTCTTT.

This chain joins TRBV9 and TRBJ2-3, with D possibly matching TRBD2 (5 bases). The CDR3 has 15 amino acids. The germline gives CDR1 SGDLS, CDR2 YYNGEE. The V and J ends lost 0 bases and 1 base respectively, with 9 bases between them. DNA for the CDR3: TGTGCCAGCAGCGTAGTAGTGGGAGGCACAGATACGCAGTATTTT. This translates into CASSVVVGGTDTQYF. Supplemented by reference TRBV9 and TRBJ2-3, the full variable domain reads DSGVTQTPKHLITATGQRVTLRCSPRSGDLSVYWYQQSLDQGLQFLIQYYNGEERAKGNILERFSAQQFPDLHSELNLSSLELGDSALYFCASSVVVGGTDTQYFGPGTRLTVL.

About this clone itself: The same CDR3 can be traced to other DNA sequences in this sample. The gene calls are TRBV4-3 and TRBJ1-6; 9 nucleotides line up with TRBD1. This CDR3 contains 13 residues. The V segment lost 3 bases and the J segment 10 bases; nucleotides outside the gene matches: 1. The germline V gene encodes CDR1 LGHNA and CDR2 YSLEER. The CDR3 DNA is TGCGCCAGCAGCCAGGACAGGGGATCACCCCTCCACTTT. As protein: CASSQDRGSPLHF.

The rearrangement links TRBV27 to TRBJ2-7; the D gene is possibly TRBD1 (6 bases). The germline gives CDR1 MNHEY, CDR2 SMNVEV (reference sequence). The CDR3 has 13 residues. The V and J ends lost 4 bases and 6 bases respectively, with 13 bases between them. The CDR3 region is CASSSTTGREQYF. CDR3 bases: TGTGCCAGCAGTTCCACAACAGGGCGCGAGCAGTACTTC.

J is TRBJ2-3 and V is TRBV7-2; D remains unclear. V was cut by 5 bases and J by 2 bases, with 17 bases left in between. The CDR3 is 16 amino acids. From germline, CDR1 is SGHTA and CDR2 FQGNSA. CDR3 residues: CASSLSGGSFTDTQYF. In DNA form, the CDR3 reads TGTGCCAGCAGCCTCTCTGGCGGAAGCTTCACAGATACGCAGTATTTT.

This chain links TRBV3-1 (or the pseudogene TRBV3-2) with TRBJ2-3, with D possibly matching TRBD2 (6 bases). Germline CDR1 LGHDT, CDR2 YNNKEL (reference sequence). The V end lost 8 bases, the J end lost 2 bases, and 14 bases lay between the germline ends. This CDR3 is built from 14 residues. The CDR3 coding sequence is TGTGCCAGCGCCCCAGGCGGGAACACAGATACGCAGTATTTT. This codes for CASAPGGNTDTQYF.

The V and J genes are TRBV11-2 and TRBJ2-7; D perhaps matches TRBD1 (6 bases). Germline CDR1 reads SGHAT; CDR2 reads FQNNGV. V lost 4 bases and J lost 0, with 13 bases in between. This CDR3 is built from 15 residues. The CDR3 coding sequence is TGTGCCAGCAGCTACCAGCTGGACAGCTCCTACGAGCAGTACTTC. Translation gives CASSYQLDSSYEQYF. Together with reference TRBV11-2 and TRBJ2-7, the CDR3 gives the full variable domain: EAGVAQSPRYKIIEKRQSVAFWCNPISGHATLYWYQQILGQGPKLLIQFQNNGVVDDSQLPKDRFSAERLKGVDSTLKIQPAKLEDSAVYLCASSYQLDSSYEQYFGPGTRLTVT.

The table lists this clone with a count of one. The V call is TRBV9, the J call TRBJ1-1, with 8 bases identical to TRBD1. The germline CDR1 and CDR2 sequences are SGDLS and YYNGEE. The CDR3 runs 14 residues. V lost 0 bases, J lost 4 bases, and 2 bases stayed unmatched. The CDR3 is CASSVATGGTEAFF. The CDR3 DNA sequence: TGTGCCAGCAGCGTAGCTACAGGGGGCACTGAAGCTTTCTTT.

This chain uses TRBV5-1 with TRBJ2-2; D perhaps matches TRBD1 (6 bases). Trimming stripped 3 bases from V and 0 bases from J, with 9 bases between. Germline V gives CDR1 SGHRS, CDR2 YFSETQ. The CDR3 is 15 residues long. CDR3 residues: CASSSGVPNTGELFF. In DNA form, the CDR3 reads TGCGCCAGCAGCTCAGGGGTCCCGAACACCGGGGAGCTGTTTTTT. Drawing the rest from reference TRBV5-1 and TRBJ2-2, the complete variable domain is KAGVTQTPRYLIKTRGQQVTLSCSPISGHRSVSWYQQTPGQGLQFLFEYFSETQRNKGNFPGRFSGRQFSNSRSEMNVSTLELGDSALYLCASSSGVPNTGELFFGEGSRLTVL.

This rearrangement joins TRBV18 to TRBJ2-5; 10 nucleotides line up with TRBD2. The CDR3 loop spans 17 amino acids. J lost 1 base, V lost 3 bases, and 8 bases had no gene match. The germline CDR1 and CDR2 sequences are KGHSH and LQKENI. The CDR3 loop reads CASSPLPSGGPQETQYF. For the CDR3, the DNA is TGTGCCAGCTCACCTTTACCTAGCGGGGGACCCCAAGAGACCCAGTACTTC.

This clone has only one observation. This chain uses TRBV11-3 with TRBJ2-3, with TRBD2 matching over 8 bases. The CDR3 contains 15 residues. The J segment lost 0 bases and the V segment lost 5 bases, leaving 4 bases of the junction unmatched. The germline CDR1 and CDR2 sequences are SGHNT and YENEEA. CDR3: CASSVSSGSTDTQYF. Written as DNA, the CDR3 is TGTGCCAGCAGCGTCTCTAGCGGGAGCACAGATACGCAGTATTTT.

The DNA of the CDR3 is TGTGCCAGCAGGGGCTCTGGACAAGGCAGTCAGCCCCAGCATTTT. It codes for CASRGSGQGSQPQHF. The V gene is TRBV6-5, the J gene TRBJ1-5; weak D call: TRBD1 (5 bases). CDR1 is MNHEY and CDR2 is SVGAGI in the germline V gene. V lost 6 bases to trimming and J lost 6 bases, with 18 bases between them. This CDR3 has 15 amino acids.

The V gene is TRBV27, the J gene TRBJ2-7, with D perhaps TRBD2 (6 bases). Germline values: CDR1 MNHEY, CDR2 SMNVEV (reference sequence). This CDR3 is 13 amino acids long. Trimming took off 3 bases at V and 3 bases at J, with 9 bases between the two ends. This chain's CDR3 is CASSLTSHYEQYF. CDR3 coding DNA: TGTGCCAGCAGTTTGACTAGTCACTACGAGCAGTACTTC.

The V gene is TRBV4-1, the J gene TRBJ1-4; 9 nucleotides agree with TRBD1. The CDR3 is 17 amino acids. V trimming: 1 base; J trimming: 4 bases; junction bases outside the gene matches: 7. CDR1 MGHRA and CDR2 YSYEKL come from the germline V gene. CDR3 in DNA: TGCGCCAGCAGCCAAGCCCGAGGGACAGGGTTTAATGAAAAACTGTTTTTT. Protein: CASSQARGTGFNEKLFF.

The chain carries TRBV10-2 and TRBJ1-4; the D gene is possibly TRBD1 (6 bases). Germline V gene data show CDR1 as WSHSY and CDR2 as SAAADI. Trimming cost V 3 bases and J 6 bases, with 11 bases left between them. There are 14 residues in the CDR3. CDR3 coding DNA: TGCGCCAGCAGTGAAGGGGGTGAGGATGAAAAACTGTTTTTT. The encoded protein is CASSEGGEDEKLFF.

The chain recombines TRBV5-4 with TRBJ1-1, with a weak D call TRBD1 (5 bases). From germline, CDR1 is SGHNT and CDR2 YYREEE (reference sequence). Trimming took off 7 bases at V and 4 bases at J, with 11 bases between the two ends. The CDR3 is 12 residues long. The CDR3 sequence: CASGRGGTEAFF. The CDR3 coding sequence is TGTGCCAGCGGTAGGGGTGGCACTGAAGCTTTCTTT.

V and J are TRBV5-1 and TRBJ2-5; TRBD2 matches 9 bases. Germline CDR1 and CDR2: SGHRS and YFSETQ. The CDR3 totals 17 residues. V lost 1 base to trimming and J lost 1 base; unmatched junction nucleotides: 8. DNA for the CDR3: TGCGCCAGCAGCTTGAGTCCCGGGACTAGCAGCCAAGAGACCCAGTACTTC. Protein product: CASSLSPGTSSQETQYF.

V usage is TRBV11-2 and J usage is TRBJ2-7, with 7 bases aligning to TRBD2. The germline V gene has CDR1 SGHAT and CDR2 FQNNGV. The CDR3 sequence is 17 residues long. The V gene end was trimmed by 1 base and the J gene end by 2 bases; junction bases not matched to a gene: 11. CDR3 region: CASSLAAGVLETYEQYF. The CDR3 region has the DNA TGTGCCAGCAGCTTAGCGGCGGGGGTACTAGAGACCTACGAGCAGTACTTC.

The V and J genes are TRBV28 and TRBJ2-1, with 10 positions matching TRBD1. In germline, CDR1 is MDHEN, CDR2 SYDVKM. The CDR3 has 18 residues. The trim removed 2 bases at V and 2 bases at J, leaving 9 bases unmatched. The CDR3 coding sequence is TGTGCCAGCAGTTTAGGGCGCAGGACAGGGGGTACCTACAATGAGCAGTTCTTC. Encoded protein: CASSLGRRTGGTYNEQFF.

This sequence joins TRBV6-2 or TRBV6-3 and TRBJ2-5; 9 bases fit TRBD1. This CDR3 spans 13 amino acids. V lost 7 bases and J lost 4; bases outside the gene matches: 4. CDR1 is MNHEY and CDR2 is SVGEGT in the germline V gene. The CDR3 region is CASTPTGGETQYF. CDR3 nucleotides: TGTGCCAGCACCCCGACAGGGGGAGAGACCCAGTACTTC.